This T cell receptor beta chain came from a study of shared clonotypes between healthy human individuals. Method: immunoSEQ multiplex PCR; TCRdb's copy keeps in-frame clones and lacks some. The table lists 900,000 to 1,200,000 clones, more than 75% of them singletons, with roughly 0.55% in the top ten. V gave up 8 bases and J gave up 2 bases, with 11 bases separating them. The CDR3 spans 12 residues. Germline CDR1 reads SQVTM; CDR2 reads ANQGSEA. The V and J genes are TRBV29-1 and TRBJ2-3; D call uncertain. This receptor was taken from a man younger than 30 in good health. Some clones in this sample may be carry-over from other donors' samples. The sequenced sample consisted of memory CD4+ T cells from PBMCs. Described subset: CD45RA-negative fraction. The CDR3 loop reads CSPRLITDTQYF. DNA of the CDR3: TGCAGCCCGCGACTGATCACAGATACGCAGTATTTT.